This T cell receptor (beta chain) is from a study of cytomegalovirus exposure and HLA in healthy donors. Study outcomes and limitations: Most TCR sequences were seen very rarely across donors, but some public TCRs occurred in many. Within an earlier analysis, most TCR beta V segments proved productive either about 87% or about 30% of the time. A few CMV-associated chains proved CMV antigen-specific in vitro. Indistinguishable V segments such as TRBV6-2 and TRBV6-3 were excluded.

The primer mix had 60 Vbeta and 13 Jbeta primers. Clones were sequenced by immunoSEQ multiplex PCR, and TCRdb holds only the in-frame ones, with some missing. The sample shows 150,000 to 200,000 clones, 81% of them seen only once. Remarks on this clone: Its antigen is not known.

Trimming removed 5 bases at V and 8 bases at J, with 12 bases between. Per the germline V gene, CDR1 is SEHNR and CDR2 is FQNEAQ (reference sequence). This CDR3 spans 13 amino acids. Material for sequencing was PBMCs. The sequence was collected from a woman under 30 in good health and CMV-seropositive. The chain has TRBV7-9 and TRBJ1-4; D is ambiguous. CDR3 loop: CASSPRQWEKLFF. In DNA, the CDR3 is TGTGCCAGCAGCCCCCGCCAGTGGGAAAAACTGTTTTTT.